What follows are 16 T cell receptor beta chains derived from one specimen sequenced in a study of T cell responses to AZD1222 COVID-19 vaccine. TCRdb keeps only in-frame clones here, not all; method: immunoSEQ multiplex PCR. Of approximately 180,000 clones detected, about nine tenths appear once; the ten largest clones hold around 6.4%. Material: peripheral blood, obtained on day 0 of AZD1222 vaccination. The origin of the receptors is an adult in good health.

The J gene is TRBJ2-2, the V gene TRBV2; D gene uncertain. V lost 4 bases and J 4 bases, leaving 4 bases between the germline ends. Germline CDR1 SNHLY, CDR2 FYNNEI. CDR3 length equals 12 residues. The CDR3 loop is CASSGGTGELFF. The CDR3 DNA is TGTGCCAGCAGTGGGGGCACCGGGGAGCTGTTTTTT.

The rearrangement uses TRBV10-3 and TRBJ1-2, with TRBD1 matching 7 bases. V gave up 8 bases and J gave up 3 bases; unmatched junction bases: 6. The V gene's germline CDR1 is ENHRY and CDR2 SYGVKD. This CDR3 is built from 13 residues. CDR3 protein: CAISTGPDYGYTF. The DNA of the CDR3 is TGTGCCATCTCGACAGGGCCCGACTATGGCTACACCTTC.

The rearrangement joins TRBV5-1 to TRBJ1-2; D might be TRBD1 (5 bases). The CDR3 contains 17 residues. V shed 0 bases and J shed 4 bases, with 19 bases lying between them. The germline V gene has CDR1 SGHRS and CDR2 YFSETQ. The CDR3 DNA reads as TGCGCCAGCAGCTTGGCGGTGGCAGAAAAGGGGTCCTATGGCTACACCTTC. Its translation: CASSLAVAEKGSYGYTF.

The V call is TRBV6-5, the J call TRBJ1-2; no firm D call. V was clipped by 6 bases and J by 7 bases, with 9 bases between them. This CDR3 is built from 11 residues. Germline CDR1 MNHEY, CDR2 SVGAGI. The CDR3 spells CASRQNRGYTF. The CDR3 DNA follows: TGTGCCAGCAGACAGAACCGTGGCTACACCTTC.

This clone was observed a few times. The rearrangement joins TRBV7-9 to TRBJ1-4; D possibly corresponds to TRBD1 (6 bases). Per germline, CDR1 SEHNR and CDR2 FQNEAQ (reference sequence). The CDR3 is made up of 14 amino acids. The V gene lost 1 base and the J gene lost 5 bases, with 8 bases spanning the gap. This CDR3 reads CASSLDTGNEKLFF. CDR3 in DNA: TGTGCCAGCAGCTTAGATACAGGGAATGAAAAACTGTTTTTT.

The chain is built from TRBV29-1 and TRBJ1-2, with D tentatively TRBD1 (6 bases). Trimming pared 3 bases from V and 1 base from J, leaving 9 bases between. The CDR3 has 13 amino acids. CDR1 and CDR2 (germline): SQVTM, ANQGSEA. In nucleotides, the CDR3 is TGCAGCGTTGAGATACAGGGTAACTATGGCTACACCTTC. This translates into CSVEIQGNYGYTF.

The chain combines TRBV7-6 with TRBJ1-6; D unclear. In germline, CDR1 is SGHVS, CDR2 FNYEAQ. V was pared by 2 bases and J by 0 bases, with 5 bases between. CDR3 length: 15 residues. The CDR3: CASSLRSSYNSPLHF. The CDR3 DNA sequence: TGTGCCAGCAGCTTAAGGAGCTCCTATAATTCACCCCTCCACTTT.

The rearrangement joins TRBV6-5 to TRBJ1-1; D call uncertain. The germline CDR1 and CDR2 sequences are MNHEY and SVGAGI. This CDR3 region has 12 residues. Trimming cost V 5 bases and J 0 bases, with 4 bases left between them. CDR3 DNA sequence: TGTGCCAGCAGTCTATTGAACACTGAAGCTTTCTTT. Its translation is CASSLLNTEAFF.

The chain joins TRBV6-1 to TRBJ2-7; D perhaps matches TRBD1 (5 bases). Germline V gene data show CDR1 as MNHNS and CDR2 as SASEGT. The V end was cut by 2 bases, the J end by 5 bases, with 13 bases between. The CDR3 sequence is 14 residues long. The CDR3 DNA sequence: TGTGCCAGCAGTGAACAGGGTGAAGTGGACGAGCAGTACTTC. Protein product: CASSEQGEVDEQYF.

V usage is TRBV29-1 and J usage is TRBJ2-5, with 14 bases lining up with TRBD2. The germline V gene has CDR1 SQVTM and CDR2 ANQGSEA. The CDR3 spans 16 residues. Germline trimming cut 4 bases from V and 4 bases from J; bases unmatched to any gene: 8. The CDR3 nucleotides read TGCAGCGTTGCCCCAGGGACTAGCGGGAGTAGAGAGACCCAGTACTTC. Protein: CSVAPGTSGSRETQYF.

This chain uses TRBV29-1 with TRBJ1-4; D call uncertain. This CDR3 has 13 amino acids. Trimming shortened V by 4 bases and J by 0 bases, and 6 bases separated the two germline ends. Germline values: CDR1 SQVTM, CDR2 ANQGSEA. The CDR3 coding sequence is TGCAGCGTTGGGGAGGCAACTAATGAAAAACTGTTTTTT. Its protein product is CSVGEATNEKLFF.

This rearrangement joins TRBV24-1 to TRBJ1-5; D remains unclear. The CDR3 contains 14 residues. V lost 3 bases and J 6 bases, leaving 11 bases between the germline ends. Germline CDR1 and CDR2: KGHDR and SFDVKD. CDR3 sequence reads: CATSDSLVGQPQHF. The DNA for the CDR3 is TGTGCCACCAGTGATAGTTTGGTTGGTCAGCCCCAGCATTTT.

This CDR3 is CASSQANGQGDYGYTF. In nucleotides, the CDR3 is TGCGCCAGCAGCCAAGCTAATGGGCAGGGAGACTATGGCTACACCTTC. The gene calls are TRBV4-1 and TRBJ1-2; perhaps TRBD1 as D (5 bases). V was clipped by 1 base and J by 3 bases, with 15 bases between them. CDR1 MGHRA and CDR2 YSYEKL come from the germline V gene. The CDR3 length is 16 residues.

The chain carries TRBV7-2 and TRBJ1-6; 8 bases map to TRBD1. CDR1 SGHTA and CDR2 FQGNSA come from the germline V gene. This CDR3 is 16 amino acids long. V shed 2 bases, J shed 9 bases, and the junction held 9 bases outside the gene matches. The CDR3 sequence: CASSLRDMGTGSPLHF. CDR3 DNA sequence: TGTGCCAGCAGCTTAAGGGATATGGGGACAGGTTCACCCCTCCACTTT. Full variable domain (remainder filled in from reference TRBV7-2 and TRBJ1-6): GAGVSQSPSNKVTEKGKDVELRCDPISGHTALYWYRQSLGQGLEFLIYFQGNSAPDKSGLPSDRFSAERTGGSVSTLTIQRTQQEDSAVYLCASSLRDMGTGSPLHFGNGTRLTVT.

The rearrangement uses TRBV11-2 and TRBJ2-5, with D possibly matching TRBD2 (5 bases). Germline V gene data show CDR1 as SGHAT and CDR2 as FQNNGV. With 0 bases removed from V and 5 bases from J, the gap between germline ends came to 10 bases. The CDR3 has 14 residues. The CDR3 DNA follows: TGTGCCAGCAGCTTAGAGGTGCGGGTGGAGACCCAGTACTTC. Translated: CASSLEVRVETQYF.

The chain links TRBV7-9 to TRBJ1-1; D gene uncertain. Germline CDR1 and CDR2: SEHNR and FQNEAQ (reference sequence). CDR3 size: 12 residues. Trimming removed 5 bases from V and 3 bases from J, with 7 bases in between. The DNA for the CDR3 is TGTGCCAGCAGCCCCGTAGACACTGAAGCTTTCTTT. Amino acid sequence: CASSPVDTEAFF.